A single T cell receptor (beta chain) is shown here with its context. This clone's antigen is unknown. It has no much larger one-base neighbor in the sample; base qualities were not kept. TCRbeta CDR3 regions were amplified from genomic DNA using the immunoSEQ Assay, a bias-controlled multiplex PCR. In the original analysis: The number of nucleated cells in each sample was estimated from the amplification of reference gene primers within the assay. To quantify the absolute abundance of each unique TCRbeta CDR3 rearrangement, sequence reads were collapsed and filtered. Productive Simpson clonality was computed per sample as the square root of Simpson's diversity index over productive rearrangements. TCRdb re-hosts the immuneACCESS table, in-frame sequences only. Its copies lack some clones; in the studies checked, an unresolved V gene accounts for under half of them, and the cause for the rest is not known. That table is the source of V, J and clone size, and D and trimming were worked out from the DNA. Across this sample there are 400,000 to 550,000 clones, with roughly 90% seen only once. Roughly 4.3% of the sample lies in the top ten.

Whole blood was collected in K2EDTA tubes by collaborating institutions according to the institutions' own protocols. For TCRbeta analysis, collaborators shipped samples as frozen whole blood, isolated PBMCs, or DNA extracted from either of those sample types. The sample comes from a study of blood T cell repertoires in COVID-19 (TCRdb year 2020). General notes on the study: The collaborator samples originated in the United States, Italy and Spain and spanned the acute and convalescent phases of COVID-19. The prospective study material was composed of cDNA or gDNA derived from T cells, B-cell-depleted T cells, or PBMCs. The dataset comprised deeply sampled blood TCRbeta repertoires from subjects exposed to, actively infected with, or recovered from COVID-19. The repertoires were released in a freely available public database meant as a resource for research on the immune response to SARS-CoV-2. The samples were drawn from the first 160 participants of the ongoing ImmuneRACE study and from 950 to 1,500 subjects provided by 6 global collaborators. A de-identified subject ID, COVID-19 status, age in years and sex were almost always included in the sample metadata. Where available, HLA class I and class II types were taken from metadata supplied by the sample provider and were not determined by assay-based typing. General study outcomes and caveats: How much clinical and demographic metadata was included differed by source and by participant, and the metadata was provided uncurated.

The cysteine opens and the phenylalanine closes a CDR3 of 15 amino acids. The sequence is cut down to CDR3 DNA, 45 bases in frame from base 1. V drops 6 bases and J drops 2 bases, leaving 13 bases in between. The germline V gene gives CDR1 as SGHTA and CDR2 as FQGNSA. The clonotype originates from a woman aged 25 to 39 with acute or convalescent COVID-19. Here the chain combines TRBV7-2 and TRBJ1-4, and the D gene may be TRBD1, 5 bases matching. The sequencing sample was made of peripheral blood. The DNA sequence follows: TGTGCCAGCAGAGAAAAGGGGTTGACTAATGAAAAACTGTTTTTT. This is translated as CASREKGLTNEKLFF.